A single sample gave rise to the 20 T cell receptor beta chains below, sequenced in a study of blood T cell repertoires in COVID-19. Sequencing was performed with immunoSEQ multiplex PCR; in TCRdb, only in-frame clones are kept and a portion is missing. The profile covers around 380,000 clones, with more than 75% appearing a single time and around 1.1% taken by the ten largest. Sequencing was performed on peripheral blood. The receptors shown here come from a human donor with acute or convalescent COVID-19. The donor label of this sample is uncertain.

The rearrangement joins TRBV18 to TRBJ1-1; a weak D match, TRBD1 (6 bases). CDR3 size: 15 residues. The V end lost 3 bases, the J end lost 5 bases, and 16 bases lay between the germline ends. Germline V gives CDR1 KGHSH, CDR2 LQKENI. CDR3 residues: CASSPPGTQNTEAFF. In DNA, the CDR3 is TGTGCCAGCTCACCTCCCGGGACACAAAATACTGAAGCTTTCTTT.

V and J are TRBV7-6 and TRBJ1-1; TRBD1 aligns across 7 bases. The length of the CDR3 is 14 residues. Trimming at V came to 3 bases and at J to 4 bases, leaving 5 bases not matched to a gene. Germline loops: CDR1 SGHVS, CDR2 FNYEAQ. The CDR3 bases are TGTGCCAGCAGCTTCCAGGGGGGCGGCACTGAAGCTTTCTTT. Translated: CASSFQGGGTEAFF.

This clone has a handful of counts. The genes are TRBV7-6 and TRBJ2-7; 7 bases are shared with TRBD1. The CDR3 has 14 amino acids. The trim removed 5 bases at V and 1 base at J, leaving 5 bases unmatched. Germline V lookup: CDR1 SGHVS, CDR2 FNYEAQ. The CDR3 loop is CASSEGQLSYEQYF. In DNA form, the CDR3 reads TGTGCCAGCAGCGAGGGACAGCTATCCTACGAGCAGTACTTC.

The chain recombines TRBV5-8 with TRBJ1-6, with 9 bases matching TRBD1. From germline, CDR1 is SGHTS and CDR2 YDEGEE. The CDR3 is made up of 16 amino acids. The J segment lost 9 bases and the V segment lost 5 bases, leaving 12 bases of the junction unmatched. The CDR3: CASRTLPGQGSSPLHF. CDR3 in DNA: TGTGCCAGCAGGACGCTGCCGGGACAGGGATCTTCACCCCTCCACTTT. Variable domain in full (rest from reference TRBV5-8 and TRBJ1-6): EAGVTQSPTHLIKTRGQQATLRCSPISGHTSVYWYQQALGLGLQFLLWYDEGEERNRGNFPPRFSGRQFPNYSSELNVNALELEDSALYLCASRTLPGQGSSPLHFGNGTRLTVT.

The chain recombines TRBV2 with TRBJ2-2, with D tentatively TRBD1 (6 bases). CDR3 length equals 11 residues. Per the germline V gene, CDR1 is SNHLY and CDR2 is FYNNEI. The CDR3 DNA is TGTGTTCAACAGGGCACCGGGGAGCTGTTTTTT. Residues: CVQQGTGELFF.

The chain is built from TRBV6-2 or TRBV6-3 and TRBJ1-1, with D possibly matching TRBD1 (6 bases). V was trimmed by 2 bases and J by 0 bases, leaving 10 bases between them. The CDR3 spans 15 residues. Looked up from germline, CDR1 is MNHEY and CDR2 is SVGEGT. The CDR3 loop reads CASSYRDNVNTEAFF. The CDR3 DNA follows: TGTGCCAGCAGTTACCGGGACAACGTGAACACTGAAGCTTTCTTT.

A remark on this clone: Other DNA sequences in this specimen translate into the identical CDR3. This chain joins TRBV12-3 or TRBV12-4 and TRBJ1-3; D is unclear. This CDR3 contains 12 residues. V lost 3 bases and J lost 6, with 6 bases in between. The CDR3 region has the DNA TGTGCCAGCAGTTTTTCAGTAAACACCATATATTTT. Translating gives CASSFSVNTIYF.

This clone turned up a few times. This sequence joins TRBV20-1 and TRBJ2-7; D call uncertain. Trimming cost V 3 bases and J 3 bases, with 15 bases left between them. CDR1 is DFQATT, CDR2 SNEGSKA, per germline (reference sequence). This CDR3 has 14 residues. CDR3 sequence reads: CSASVFARVYEQYF. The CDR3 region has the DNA TGCAGTGCTAGTGTTTTCGCTCGGGTCTACGAGCAGTACTTC.

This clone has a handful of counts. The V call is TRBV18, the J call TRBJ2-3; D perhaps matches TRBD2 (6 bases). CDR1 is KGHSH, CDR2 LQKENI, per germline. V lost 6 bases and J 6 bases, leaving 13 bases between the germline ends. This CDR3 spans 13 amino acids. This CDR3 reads CASSRSEGDTQYF. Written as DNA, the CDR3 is TGTGCCAGCTCCCGGTCGGAGGGCGATACGCAGTATTTT.

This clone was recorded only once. As DNA, the CDR3 is TGTGCCAGCAGCCAAGATAGTCATTACGAGCAGTACTTC. It specifies CASSQDSHYEQYF. The V gene is TRBV4-2, the J gene TRBJ2-7; the D is unclear. This CDR3 has 13 amino acids. V shed 0 bases and J shed 4 bases, with 7 bases lying between them. CDR1 and CDR2 (germline): LGHNA, YNFKEQ.

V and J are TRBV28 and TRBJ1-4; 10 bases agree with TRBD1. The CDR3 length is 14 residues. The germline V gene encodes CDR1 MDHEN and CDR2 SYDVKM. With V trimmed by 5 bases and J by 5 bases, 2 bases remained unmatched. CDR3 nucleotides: TGTGCCAGCAGTCCGACAGGGGGCAATGAAAAACTGTTTTTT. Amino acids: CASSPTGGNEKLFF.

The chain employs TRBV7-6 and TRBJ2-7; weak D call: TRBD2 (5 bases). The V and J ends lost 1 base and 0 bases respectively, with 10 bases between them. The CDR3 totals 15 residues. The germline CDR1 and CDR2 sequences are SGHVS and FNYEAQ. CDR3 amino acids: CASSLGEGGSYEQYF. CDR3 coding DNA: TGTGCCAGCAGCTTAGGTGAGGGTGGCTCCTACGAGCAGTACTTC.

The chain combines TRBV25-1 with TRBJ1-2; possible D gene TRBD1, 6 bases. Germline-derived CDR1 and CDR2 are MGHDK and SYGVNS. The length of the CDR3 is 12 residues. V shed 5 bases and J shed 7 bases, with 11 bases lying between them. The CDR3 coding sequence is TGTGCCAGCAGTAGGGGGGGAGGTGGCTACACCTTC. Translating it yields CASSRGGGGYTF.

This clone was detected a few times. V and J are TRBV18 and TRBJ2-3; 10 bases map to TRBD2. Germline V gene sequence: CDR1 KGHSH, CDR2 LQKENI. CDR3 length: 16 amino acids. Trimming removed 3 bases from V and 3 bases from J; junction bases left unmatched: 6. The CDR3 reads CASSPSGGRTTDTQYF. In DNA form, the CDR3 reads TGTGCCAGCTCACCTAGCGGGGGGAGAACAACAGATACGCAGTATTTT.

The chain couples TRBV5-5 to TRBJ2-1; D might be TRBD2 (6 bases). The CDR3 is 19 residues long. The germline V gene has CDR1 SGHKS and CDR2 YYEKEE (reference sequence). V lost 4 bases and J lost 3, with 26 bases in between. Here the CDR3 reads CASSTAWRDPTLYYNEQFF. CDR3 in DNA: TGTGCCAGCAGCACCGCTTGGAGGGACCCGACCCTTTACTACAATGAGCAGTTCTTC.

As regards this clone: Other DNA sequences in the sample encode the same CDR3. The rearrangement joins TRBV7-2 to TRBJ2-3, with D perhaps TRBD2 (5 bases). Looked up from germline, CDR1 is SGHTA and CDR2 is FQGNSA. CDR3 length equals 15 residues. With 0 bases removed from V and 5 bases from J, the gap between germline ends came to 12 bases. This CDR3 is CASSLAAGSGDTQYF. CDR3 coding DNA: TGTGCCAGCAGCTTAGCTGCGGGTTCTGGAGATACGCAGTATTTT.

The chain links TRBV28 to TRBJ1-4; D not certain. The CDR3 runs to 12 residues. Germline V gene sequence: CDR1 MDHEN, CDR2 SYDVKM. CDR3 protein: CARQPVDEKLFF. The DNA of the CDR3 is TGTGCGCGGCAACCGGTCGATGAAAAACTGTTTTTT.

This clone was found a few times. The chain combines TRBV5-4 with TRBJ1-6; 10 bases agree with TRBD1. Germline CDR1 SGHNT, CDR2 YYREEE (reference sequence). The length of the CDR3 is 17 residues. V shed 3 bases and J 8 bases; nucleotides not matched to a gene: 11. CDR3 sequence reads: CASSSGQGVKGHSPLHF. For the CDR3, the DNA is TGTGCCAGCAGCTCAGGACAGGGGGTGAAGGGGCATTCACCCCTCCACTTT.

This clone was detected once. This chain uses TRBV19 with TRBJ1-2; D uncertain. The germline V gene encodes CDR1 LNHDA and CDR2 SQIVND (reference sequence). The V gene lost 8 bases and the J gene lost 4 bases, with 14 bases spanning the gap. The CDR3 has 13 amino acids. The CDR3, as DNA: TGTGCCAGTGGAGATTTATCCTCCTATGGCTACACCTTC. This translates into CASGDLSSYGYTF.

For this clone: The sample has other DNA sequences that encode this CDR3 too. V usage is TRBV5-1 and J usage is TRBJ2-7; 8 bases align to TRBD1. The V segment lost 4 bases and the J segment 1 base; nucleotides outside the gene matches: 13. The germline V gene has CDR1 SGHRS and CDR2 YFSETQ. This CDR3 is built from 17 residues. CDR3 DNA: TGCGCCAGCAGCGTTCGCACGGGGCAGGGGGCTTCCTACGAGCAGTACTTC. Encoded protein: CASSVRTGQGASYEQYF.